This entry is about one T cell receptor (beta chain). Its antigen is still unknown. This CDR3 has 17 residues. CDR1 is SGHDT, CDR2 YYEEEE, per germline. V lost 1 base to trimming and J lost 0 bases; unmatched junction nucleotides: 9. TCRdb's table, derived via immunoSEQ multiplex PCR, lists solely in-frame clones and lacks some. The table shows some 39,000 clones, with roughly 88% occurring only once. These data come from a study of OX40 agonist ivuxolimab in advanced cancers. General study points: Low normalized T-cell clonal expansion was additionally recorded for some nonresponders.

The chain recombines TRBV5-6 with TRBJ2-5; TRBD1 matches 7 bases. The receptor was isolated from an adult with an advanced solid tumor such as melanoma, head and neck, liver or kidney cancer. The sample was CD4+ or CD8+ T cells sorted from blood, taken in a trial of the OX40 agonist ivuxolimab. The CDR3 sequence: CASSLKGQSEYQETQYF. CDR3 DNA sequence: TGTGCCAGCAGCTTGAAGGGACAGTCAGAGTACCAAGAGACCCAGTACTTC.